This T cell receptor beta chain was retrieved from a study of T cells in Graves' hyperthyroidism and ophthalmopathy. V was pared by 7 bases and J by 0 bases, with 16 bases between. CDR1 and CDR2 from the germline V gene are MNHEY and SMNVEV (reference sequence). The CDR3 loop spans 15 amino acids. From RNA transcripts, TCR beta CDR3 regions were amplified. First-round RT-PCR with HTBI primers amplified the TCR CDR3 region. TCRdb reprocessed the multiplex PCR reads via MiXCR and lists one record per CDR3 protein. This sample has under 450,000 distinct CDR3 sequences, with roughly 14% found just once. This clonotype was counted at least ten times.

Sequencing used blood. The source is a woman under 30 with Graves' hyperthyroidism. The chain carries TRBV27 and TRBJ2-7, with D perhaps TRBD2 (5 bases). This chain's CDR3 is CASTGLYYHSYEQYF. DNA of the CDR3: TGTGCCAGCACCGGACTCTACTATCACTCCTACGAGCAGTACTTC.